This T cell receptor beta chain was obtained from a study of cytomegalovirus exposure and HLA in healthy donors. Overall study results and limits: Some V segments could not be told apart, so they were left out, TRBV6-2 and TRBV6-3 among them. Previous analysis showed most TCR beta V segments were productive about 87% or about 30% of the time. The study designated about 160 TCR beta chains cytomegalovirus-associated.

The PCR contained 60 Vbeta and 13 Jbeta primers. TCRdb's copy holds only in-frame clones and misses some; the assay was immunoSEQ multiplex PCR. The profile covers 55,000 to 80,000 clones, with around 79% appearing a single time and 7% to 9.5% taken by the ten largest. This clone was picked up a small number of times. Its matching antigen is unknown. The V end was cut by 4 bases, the J end by 3 bases, with 10 bases between. The germline V gene has CDR1 SGHNT and CDR2 YYREEE (reference sequence). This CDR3 has 13 amino acids. The specimen was PBMCs. This chain connects TRBV5-4 to TRBJ1-2, with D maybe TRBD1 (5 bases). This receptor was taken from a woman in her 30s in good health and CMV-seropositive. The CDR3 sequence: CASSQTVHYGYTF. CDR3 nucleotide sequence: TGTGCCAGCAGCCAGACAGTACACTATGGCTACACCTTC. The full variable domain, completed using reference TRBV5-4 and TRBJ1-2, is ETGVTQSPTHLIKTRGQQVTLRCSSQSGHNTVSWYQQALGQGPQFIFQYYREEENGRGNFPPRFSGLQFPNYSSELNVNALELDDSALYLCASSQTVHYGYTFGSGTRLTVV.